Each of the 22 T cell receptor beta chains below was sequenced from the same sample in a study of blood T cell repertoires in COVID-19. The method was immunoSEQ multiplex PCR; TCRdb's version includes in-frame clones alone and lacks a portion of them. The sample contains some 350,000 clones, almost 90% of which appear only once. Specimen: peripheral blood. These receptors all come from a woman aged 65 to 85 with COVID-19, enrolled during active disease.

The chain joins TRBV19 to TRBJ1-1; the D is unclear. Germline loops: CDR1 LNHDA, CDR2 SQIVND (reference sequence). This CDR3 is 13 amino acids long. Trimming removed 3 bases at V and 7 bases at J, with 12 bases between. The CDR3 loop reads CASSMGGGFEAFF. The CDR3 region has the DNA TGTGCCAGTAGTATGGGAGGTGGTTTTGAAGCTTTCTTT.

The chain employs TRBV2 and TRBJ2-5; 14 nucleotides line up with TRBD2. The V and J ends lost 5 bases and 1 base, in that order; junction bases with no gene match: 3. The CDR3 loop spans 16 amino acids. Germline CDR1 and CDR2: SNHLY and FYNNEI. CDR3 in amino acids: CASSSGLAGGQETQYF. The CDR3 DNA reads TGTGCCAGCAGTTCAGGACTAGCGGGGGGCCAAGAGACCCAGTACTTC. Full variable domain (missing parts from reference TRBV2 and TRBJ2-5): EPEVTQTPSHQVTQMGQEVILRCVPISNHLYFYWYRQILGQKVEFLVSFYNNEISEKSEIFDDQFSVERPDGSNFTLKIRSTKLEDSAMYFCASSSGLAGGQETQYFGPGTRLLVL.

CDR3 region: CASRGEANQPQHF. CDR3 DNA: TGTGCCAGCAGAGGGGAAGCCAATCAGCCCCAGCATTTT. The chain combines TRBV2 with TRBJ1-5; D is possibly TRBD1 (5 bases). This CDR3 region has 13 residues. The V end lost 6 bases, the J end lost 3 bases, and 9 bases lay between the germline ends. Germline-derived CDR1 and CDR2 are SNHLY and FYNNEI.

This sequence joins TRBV10-3 and TRBJ1-1; D ambiguous. This CDR3 is built from 13 residues. Germline CDR1 is ENHRY and CDR2 is SYGVKD. V gave up 4 bases and J gave up 5 bases, with 11 bases separating them. The CDR3 sequence: CAISARGWTEAFF. CDR3 DNA sequence: TGTGCCATCAGTGCTAGAGGGTGGACTGAAGCTTTCTTT.

V gene TRBV12-3 or TRBV12-4 combines with J gene TRBJ1-1; D is ambiguous. V lost 3 bases and J 4 bases, leaving 6 bases between the germline ends. This CDR3 region has 12 residues. For the CDR3, the DNA is TGTGCCAGCAGTTTTATCGGCACTGAAGCTTTCTTT. Translation gives CASSFIGTEAFF.

This clone was observed once. This rearrangement joins TRBV18 to TRBJ1-2, with D tentatively TRBD1 (5 bases). V lost 0 bases and J 4 bases, leaving 9 bases between the germline ends. The CDR3 covers 14 residues. Per germline, CDR1 KGHSH and CDR2 LQKENI. This chain's CDR3 is CASSPPGRAYGYTF. CDR3 DNA: TGTGCCAGCTCACCACCGGGCAGGGCCTATGGCTACACCTTC.

Notes on this clone: This CDR3 is also generated by other DNA sequences in the sample. The chain combines TRBV9 with TRBJ2-5; TRBD2 matches at 8 bases. V shed 2 bases, J shed 2 bases, and the junction held 2 bases outside the gene matches. Per the germline V gene, CDR1 is SGDLS and CDR2 is YYNGEE. The CDR3 sequence is 14 residues long. CDR3 nucleotide sequence: TGTGCCAGCAGCGTTGGACTAGCACAAGAGACCCAGTACTTC. Protein product: CASSVGLAQETQYF. Supplemented by reference TRBV9 and TRBJ2-5, the full variable domain reads DSGVTQTPKHLITATGQRVTLRCSPRSGDLSVYWYQQSLDQGLQFLIQYYNGEERAKGNILERFSAQQFPDLHSELNLSSLELGDSALYFCASSVGLAQETQYFGPGTRLLVL.

The chain is built from TRBV2 and TRBJ1-2; 10 nucleotides align to TRBD1. CDR1 and CDR2 from the germline V gene are SNHLY and FYNNEI. Trimming removed 7 bases from V and 2 bases from J; junction bases left unmatched: 4. The CDR3 is made up of 14 amino acids. The DNA of the CDR3 is TGTGCCAGCACCAAGGACAGGGGGAACTATGGCTACACCTTC. The encoded protein is CASTKDRGNYGYTF.

V is TRBV2 and J is TRBJ2-3, with D perhaps matching TRBD1 (5 bases). Germline values: CDR1 SNHLY, CDR2 FYNNEI. This CDR3 comprises 15 residues. Deletions cut 5 bases from V and 5 bases from J, with 17 bases between. The CDR3 protein is CASSYLLVGQDTQYF. The DNA of the CDR3 is TGTGCCAGCAGTTACCTCCTTGTGGGGCAAGATACGCAGTATTTT.

The J gene is TRBJ1-4, the V gene TRBV3-1 (or the pseudogene TRBV3-2); D possibly corresponds to TRBD1 (6 bases). V lost 1 base to trimming and J lost 6 bases, with 15 bases between them. This CDR3 region has 16 residues. CDR1 is LGHDT and CDR2 is YNNKEL in the germline V gene (reference sequence). CDR3 in DNA: TGTGCCAGCAGCCAAGCGGGTTACAGGGAGTATGAAAAACTGTTTTTT. This translates into CASSQAGYREYEKLFF.

This chain connects TRBV5-1 to TRBJ1-1; tentative D call: TRBD1 (5 bases). The CDR3 has 14 residues. From germline, CDR1 is SGHRS and CDR2 YFSETQ. Trimming removed 4 bases at V and 11 bases at J, with 21 bases between. CDR3 in DNA: TGCGCCAGCAGCCCCGGCGGGACGGTTGGTTTGGCTTTCTTT. Protein product: CASSPGGTVGLAFF. The entire variable domain, with the rest obtained from reference TRBV5-1 and TRBJ1-1, is as follows: KAGVTQTPRYLIKTRGQQVTLSCSPISGHRSVSWYQQTPGQGLQFLFEYFSETQRNKGNFPGRFSGRQFSNSRSEMNVSTLELGDSALYLCASSPGGTVGLAFFGQGTRLTVV.

V and J are TRBV2 and TRBJ2-1, with TRBD2 matching 8 bases. The CDR3 extends over 15 amino acids. V was clipped by 4 bases and J by 3 bases; unmatched bases: 5. CDR1 and CDR2 (germline): SNHLY, FYNNEI. CDR3 in amino acids: CASSVGTSHYNEQFF. DNA of the CDR3: TGTGCCAGCAGTGTCGGGACTAGTCACTACAATGAGCAGTTCTTC.

The chain carries TRBV19 and TRBJ2-2; 9 bases line up with TRBD1. This CDR3 contains 20 residues. With V trimmed by 6 bases and J by 3 bases, 20 bases remained unmatched. Germline assignment: CDR1 LNHDA and CDR2 SQIVND (reference sequence). CDR3 DNA sequence: TGTGCCAGTAGGGGTGTGTGGTACAGGACAGGGGAAATGGACACCGGGGAGCTGTTTTTT. Amino acids: CASRGVWYRTGEMDTGELFF.

The chain has TRBV5-1 and TRBJ1-3; possible D gene TRBD1, 5 bases. CDR1 SGHRS and CDR2 YFSETQ come from the germline V gene. V gave up 2 bases and J gave up 0 bases, with 9 bases separating them. CDR3 length equals 15 residues. CDR3 nucleotides: TGCGCCAGCAGCTTAACGGGGGACTCTGGAAACACCATATATTTT. This encodes CASSLTGDSGNTIYF.

The gene calls are TRBV3-1 (or the pseudogene TRBV3-2) and TRBJ2-2; D possibly corresponds to TRBD2 (6 bases). The CDR3 has 14 residues. Germline V gene lookup returns CDR1 LGHDT and CDR2 YNNKEL (reference sequence). Trimming stripped 5 bases from V and 1 base from J, with 8 bases between. The CDR3 DNA reads as TGTGCCAGCAGCTGGGGGGTGAACACCGGGGAGCTGTTTTTT. As protein: CASSWGVNTGELFF.

This clone has just one count. V is TRBV9 and J is TRBJ2-7, with a possible D match to TRBD1 (5 bases). CDR3 length equals 14 residues. Germline CDR1 and CDR2: SGDLS and YYNGEE. V lost 3 bases, J lost 0 bases, and 10 bases lay in between. For the CDR3, the DNA is TGTGCCAGCAGCGCATGGGGCAGCTCCTACGAGCAGTACTTC. Amino acid sequence: CASSAWGSSYEQYF.

The rearrangement links TRBV10-3 to TRBJ2-7; D is unclear. The CDR3 spans 13 residues. The V gene's germline CDR1 is ENHRY and CDR2 SYGVKD. V lost 2 bases, J lost 2 bases, and 7 bases lay in between. CDR3 sequence (DNA): TGTGCCATCAGTGAGCAAGCCCCCTACGAGCAGTACTTC. It specifies CAISEQAPYEQYF.

The chain combines TRBV5-4 with TRBJ2-7, with 13 bases that match TRBD2. CDR3 length equals 14 residues. V trimming: 4 bases; J trimming: 5 bases; junction bases outside the gene matches: 3. The germline gives CDR1 SGHNT, CDR2 YYREEE (reference sequence). The CDR3 reads CASSNGLAGDEQYF. The DNA for the CDR3 is TGTGCCAGCAGCAACGGACTAGCGGGGGACGAGCAGTACTTC.

V and J are TRBV12-5 and TRBJ2-7; D gene unclear. The V gene's germline CDR1 is LGHNT and CDR2 FRNRAP. With 0 bases removed from V and 3 bases from J, the gap between germline ends came to 9 bases. This CDR3 region has 14 residues. CDR3 sequence (DNA): TGTGCTAGTGGTTTGGTAACAGACGTCTACGAGCAGTACTTC. Protein product: CASGLVTDVYEQYF. The entire variable domain, with the rest obtained from reference TRBV12-5 and TRBJ2-7, is as follows: DARVTQTPRHKVTEMGQEVTMRCQPILGHNTVFWYRQTMMQGLELLAYFRNRAPLDDSGMPKDRFSAEMPDATLATLKIQPSEPRDSAVYFCASGLVTDVYEQYFGPGTRLTVT.

The V and J genes are TRBV7-2 and TRBJ1-4, with 9 nucleotides matching TRBD1. CDR3 length: 14 amino acids. In germline, CDR1 is SGHTA, CDR2 FQGNSA. J lost 8 bases, V lost 5 bases, and 6 bases had no gene match. CDR3 bases: TGTGCCAGCAGCCGGGACAGGGTCGACGAAAAACTGTTTTTT. It specifies CASSRDRVDEKLFF.

This clone was picked up a small number of times. This chain uses TRBV7-2 with TRBJ1-5; D may be TRBD1 (5 bases). Germline lookup yields CDR1 SGHTA and CDR2 FQGNSA. V gave up 6 bases and J gave up 1 base, with 13 bases separating them. The CDR3 spans 15 residues. CDR3 sequence (DNA): TGTGCCAGCAGTTGGGGTAGGGGAAGCAATCAGCCCCAGCATTTT. Translating it yields CASSWGRGSNQPQHF.

The chain is built from TRBV29-1 and TRBJ1-1; the match to TRBD1 covers 7 bases. CDR3 length equals 17 residues. V gave up 7 bases and J gave up 7 bases; unmatched junction bases: 24. Germline CDR1 reads SQVTM; CDR2 reads ANQGSEA. CDR3 region: CSAFRGGKPDRRGEAFF. The CDR3 DNA sequence: TGCAGCGCATTCAGAGGGGGTAAACCGGACAGGCGGGGTGAAGCTTTCTTT.